This T cell receptor beta chain was documented in a study of shared clonotypes between healthy human individuals. General study results and limits: The rarefaction results pointed to incomplete sorted-subset sequencing despite large depth. Clonotypes that were shared across four donors made up roughly 5% of naive CD4 clonotypes. Read depth was anticipated to influence clonotype sharing among donors.

Partitioning of CD4+ cells yielded a CD45RA+ naive subset and a CD45RA-negative memory subset. About this clone: The antigen is not known.

Assay: immunoSEQ multiplex PCR; the TCRdb copy retains only in-frame clones and omits some. The data show about a million clones, roughly 80% seen once. Germline loops: CDR1 MNHEY, CDR2 SMNVEV (reference sequence). CDR3 length: 18 residues. With V trimmed by 5 bases and J by 0 bases, 10 bases remained unmatched. The sequenced material came from memory CD4+ T cells from PBMCs. The subset here: CD45RA-negative fraction. This clonotype was sampled from a young man in good health. Some clones in this sample may be carry-over from other donors' samples. The J gene is TRBJ2-3, the V gene TRBV27; 11 bases agree with TRBD2. CDR3 protein: CASSLTSGSGGSTDTQYF. In DNA form, the CDR3 reads TGTGCCAGCAGTCTAACTAGCGGGAGCGGGGGGAGCACAGATACGCAGTATTTT.